This is a list of T cell receptor beta chains from one sample in a study of control samples from healthy donors and cancer patients. Repertoires were generated with immunoSEQ multiplex PCR, while TCRdb's copy carries only in-frame clones and drops some. The sample has approximately 150,000 clones; about nine tenths are singletons. Sequenced input: blood. The receptors come from a woman in her thirties or forties in good health. CDR3s include the opening cysteine and the closing phenylalanine or tryptophan. The D gene is left open where the match is weak. The size field is filled for only some rows; it gives once, few, many or a size class.

clone_size	v_call	cdr3_length	j_call	d_call	cdr3_nt	cdr3_aa
few	TRBV6-5	15	TRBJ1-5	.	TGTGCCAGCAGCGCCGGGTGGACACCTAATCAGCCCCAGCATTTT	CASSAGWTPNQPQHF
.	TRBV7-8	13	TRBJ2-3	.	TGTGCCAGCAGCGGACGGACAACAGATACGCAGTATTTT	CASSGRTTDTQYF
.	TRBV14	15	TRBJ1-1	TRBD1	TGTGCCAGCAGCCCTGGGACAGGGGGAAGGGGTGAAGCTTTCTTT	CASSPGTGGRGEAFF
.	TRBV6-1	17	TRBJ2-4	.	TGTGCCAGCAGTGAGAATCAGGGGGGCCCCCGTTCAGGCATTCAGTACTTC	CASSENQGGPRSGIQYF
.	TRBV3-1/TRBV3-2	15	TRBJ2-2	TRBD2	TGTGCCAGCAGCCGGGACCCCGGGGGGACCGGGGAGCTGTTTTTT	CASSRDPGGTGELFF
.	TRBV5-6	13	TRBJ1-5	.	TGTGCCAGCAGCTTGGCCGGGGGTCAGCCCCAGCATTTT	CASSLAGGQPQHF
.	TRBV10-3	14	TRBJ2-1	TRBD2	TGTGCCATCAGTGAGTCGATTAGCGGGGGGCCGCAGTTCTTC	CAISESISGGPQFF
.	TRBV6-1	12	TRBJ2-3	.	TGTGCCAGCAGTGAAAACACAGATACGCAGTATTTT	CASSENTDTQYF
.	TRBV6-5	15	TRBJ2-3	TRBD2	TGTGCCAGCAGTTCGGGACTAGCGGACACAGATACGCAGTATTTT	CASSSGLADTDTQYF
.	TRBV6-5	14	TRBJ1-4	.	TGTGCCAGCAGTTTCGCAAAAAACAGTGAAAAACTGTTTTTT	CASSFAKNSEKLFF
.	TRBV11-2	16	TRBJ2-3	.	TGTGCCAGCAGCTTAGTCCTGACAGGAGACACAGATACGCAGTATTTT	CASSLVLTGDTDTQYF
.	TRBV11-3	12	TRBJ1-1	.	TGTGCCATATTTGGGGGAAACACTGAAGCTTTCTTT	CAIFGGNTEAFF
.	TRBV7-6	14	TRBJ2-7	TRBD1	TGTGCCAGCAGCCTGGGACAGGGTGGGTACGAGCAGTACTTC	CASSLGQGGYEQYF
.	TRBV6-6	14	TRBJ1-1	TRBD1	TGTGCCAGCAGTCTACAGGGGGCAGGGACTGAAGCTTTCTTT	CASSLQGAGTEAFF
once	TRBV28	15	TRBJ1-5	.	TGTGCCAGCAGTTTATCCGAAAATCCCTATCAGCCCCAGCATTTT	CASSLSENPYQPQHF
once	TRBV19	13	TRBJ1-2	.	TGTGCCAGCAGTGGGGGCCCCTTGGTTGGCTACACCTTC	CASSGGPLVGYTF
.	TRBV7-9	15	TRBJ1-3	.	TGTGCCAGCAGCCCAACCACAACGACTGGAAACACCATATATTTT	CASSPTTTTGNTIYF
.	TRBV7-3	13	TRBJ1-2	.	TGTGCCAGCAGCTTCCGGGACGGCTATGGCTACACCTTC	CASSFRDGYGYTF
.	TRBV5-1	15	TRBJ2-1	.	TGCGCCAGCAGCCCGGGGGGACAGCTATACAATGAGCAGTTCTTC	CASSPGGQLYNEQFF
.	TRBV5-4	14	TRBJ2-3	.	TGTGCCAGCAGCTTTACGGGGGCCGGGGATACGCAGTATTTT	CASSFTGAGDTQYF
.	TRBV5-1	15	TRBJ2-7	.	TGCGCCAGCAGCGGACGATGGGGGCAGTCCTACGAGCAGTACTTC	CASSGRWGQSYEQYF
.	TRBV28	15	TRBJ2-1	.	TGTGCCAGCAGTTTCCGGGGGGCGGCCTACAATGAGCAGTTCTTC	CASSFRGAAYNEQFF
.	TRBV7-4	11	TRBJ2-1	.	TGTGCCAGCAGCTTAGTTGGTGAGCAGTTCTTC	CASSLVGEQFF
.	TRBV7-9	14	TRBJ1-2	.	TGTGCCAGCAGCTTAGATGCGGGGAACTATGGCTACACCTTC	CASSLDAGNYGYTF
.	TRBV7-2	16	TRBJ1-3	.	TGTGCCAGCAGCTTAGAGGGGGTAGTCTCTGGAAACACCATATATTTT	CASSLEGVVSGNTIYF
.	TRBV21-1	11	TRBJ1-2	.	TGTGCCAGCAGCAAATACGGTGGCTACACCTTC	CASSKYGGYTF
.	TRBV6-5	14	TRBJ2-5	TRBD2	TGTGCCAGCAGTTCTTGGACTAGCGGGGGGCCCCAGTACTTC	CASSSWTSGGPQYF
.	TRBV10-3	17	TRBJ1-2	TRBD1	TGTGCCATCAGTGAGTCGAGGGAGGACAGGAGTAACTATGGCTACACCTTC	CAISESREDRSNYGYTF
.	TRBV18	15	TRBJ1-1	.	TGTGCCAGCTCCCCTCCTATCTCTGGTAACACTGAAGCTTTCTTT	CASSPPISGNTEAFF
.	TRBV6-5	13	TRBJ2-7	.	TGTGCCAGCTTCCCCGGGGTTTCCTACGAGCAGTACTTC	CASFPGVSYEQYF
.	TRBV4-1	13	TRBJ2-7	.	TGCGCCAGCAGCCAAGGGTCCCCCTACGAGCAGTACTTC	CASSQGSPYEQYF
.	TRBV7-9	14	TRBJ2-2	.	TGTGCCAGCAGCTTAGCGTTGGACACCGGGGAGCTGTTTTTT	CASSLALDTGELFF
.	TRBV4-1	16	TRBJ2-6	.	TGCGCCAGCAGCCTTACGGTCACCTCTGGGGCCAACGTCCTGACTTTC	CASSLTVTSGANVLTF
.	TRBV7-8	16	TRBJ1-5	.	TGTGCCAGCAGCCGGGGGGGAATATATAGCAATCAGCCCCAGCATTTT	CASSRGGIYSNQPQHF
.	TRBV7-9	14	TRBJ2-5	.	TGTGCCAGCAGCTTAGAGGGGAGAGGTCAGACCCAGTACTTC	CASSLEGRGQTQYF
once	TRBV5-6	14	TRBJ2-5	.	TGTGCCAGCAGCTTGGGACGGACGGGGGAGACCCAGTACTTC	CASSLGRTGETQYF
.	TRBV7-3	13	TRBJ2-3	TRBD2	TGTGCCAGCAGCCGTAGCGGGGGGGAGACGCAGTATTTT	CASSRSGGETQYF
.	TRBV18	15	TRBJ2-6	.	TGTGCCAGCTCACCTGTCGCCTCGGTGGCCAACGTCCTGACTTTC	CASSPVASVANVLTF
once	TRBV2	14	TRBJ1-1	TRBD1	TGTGCCAGCATGGCCGGACAGGGGAACACTGAAGCTTTCTTT	CASMAGQGNTEAFF
.	TRBV5-1	15	TRBJ2-1	.	TGCGCCAGCAGCTGGATGGGGAGCTCCTACAATGAGCAGTTCTTC	CASSWMGSSYNEQFF
.	TRBV6-2/TRBV6-3	16	TRBJ1-5	.	TGTGCCAGCAGCGGATCGTCTGGGGCAAGCAATCAGCCCCAGCATTTT	CASSGSSGASNQPQHF
.	TRBV12-5	14	TRBJ2-2	.	TGTGCTAGTGGCCAAGGGGCGAACACCGGGGAGCTGTTTTTT	CASGQGANTGELFF
.	TRBV5-1	13	TRBJ1-2	.	TGCGCCAGCAGCTTGGGGGAGGGAGGTGGCTACACCTTC	CASSLGEGGGYTF
.	TRBV4-1	12	TRBJ1-5	.	TGCGCCAGCAGGGACCGGGCGGGGACCCAGCATTTT	CASRDRAGTQHF
.	TRBV29-1	14	TRBJ1-1	.	TGCAGCGCAATTCAGGGGTCGGGGAACACTGAAGCTTTCTTT	CSAIQGSGNTEAFF
.	TRBV10-1	13	TRBJ1-1	.	TGCGCCAGCAGCGCAGGGGATTTAACTGAAGCTTTCTTT	CASSAGDLTEAFF
.	TRBV9	13	TRBJ1-5	.	TGTGCCAGCAGCGCCGACCTGGAAGCGCCCCAGCATTTT	CASSADLEAPQHF
.	TRBV6-6	16	TRBJ1-4	.	TGTGCCAGCAGTTACCCGGTACAGGGTAATAATGAAAAACTGTTTTTT	CASSYPVQGNNEKLFF
.	TRBV6-5	15	TRBJ1-1	TRBD1	TGTGCCAGCTTACAGCCCGGGACAGGGTCCACTGAAGCTTTCTTT	CASLQPGTGSTEAFF
.	TRBV5-4	16	TRBJ2-5	TRBD2	TGTGCCAGCAGCTTGGCCAAGACTAGCGGGGGAAAGACCCAGTACTTC	CASSLAKTSGGKTQYF
.	TRBV6-6	13	TRBJ2-3	.	TGTGCCAGCAGGGGGGAGAACACAGATACGCAGTATTTT	CASRGENTDTQYF
.	TRBV10-1	13	TRBJ1-1	.	TGCGCCAGCAGTGACCATTTACAGGTTGAAGCTTTCTTT	CASSDHLQVEAFF
.	TRBV5-6	14	TRBJ2-7	.	TGTGCCAGCAGCTTGTTAGAAGGTTCCTACGAGCAGTACTTC	CASSLLEGSYEQYF